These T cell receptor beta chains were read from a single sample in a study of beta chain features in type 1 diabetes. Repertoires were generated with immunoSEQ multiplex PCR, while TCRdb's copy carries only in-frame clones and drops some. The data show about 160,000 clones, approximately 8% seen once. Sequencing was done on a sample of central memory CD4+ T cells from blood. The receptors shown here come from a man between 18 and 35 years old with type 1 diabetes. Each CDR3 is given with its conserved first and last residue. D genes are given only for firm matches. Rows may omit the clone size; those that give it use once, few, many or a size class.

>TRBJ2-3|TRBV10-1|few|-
CASSPDTGDLTDTQYF
TGCGCCAGCAGCCCCGACACGGGAGATTTGACAGATACGCAGTATTTT
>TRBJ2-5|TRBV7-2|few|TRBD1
CASSRQGEETQYF
TGTGCCAGCAGCCGACAGGGAGAGGAGACCCAGTACTTC
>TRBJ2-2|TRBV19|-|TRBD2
CASSISPGGPPGELFF
TGTGCCAGTAGTATCAGCCCGGGGGGTCCCCCCGGGGAGCTGTTTTTT
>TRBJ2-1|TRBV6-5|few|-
CASTSGSPQLF
TGTGCCAGCACGTCCGGGAGCCCACAGCTCTTC
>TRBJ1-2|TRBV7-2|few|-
CASSLETDYGYTF
TGTGCCAGCAGCTTAGAAACAGACTATGGCTACACCTTC
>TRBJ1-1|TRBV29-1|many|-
CSVEEQLNTEAFF
TGCAGCGTTGAAGAACAGTTGAACACTGAAGCTTTCTTT
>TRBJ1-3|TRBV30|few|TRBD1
CAPNPGQGLGNTIYF
TGTGCCCCTAACCCGGGACAGGGGCTTGGAAACACCATATATTTT
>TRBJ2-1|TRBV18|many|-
CASSPPGTYYNEQFF
TGTGCCAGCTCACCACCAGGGACATACTACAATGAGCAGTTCTTC
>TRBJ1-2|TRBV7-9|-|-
CASSPGPGPNYGYTF
TGTGCCAGCAGCCCCGGCCCTGGGCCTAACTATGGCTACACCTTC
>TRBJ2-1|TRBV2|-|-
CASRASNEQFF
TGTGCCAGCAGGGCAAGCAATGAGCAGTTCTTC
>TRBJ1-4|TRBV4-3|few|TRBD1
CASSPRTGLEKLFF
TGCGCCAGCAGCCCGCGGACAGGGCTTGAAAAACTGTTTTTT
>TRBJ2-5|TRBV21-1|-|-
CASSPTASQETQYF
TGTGCCAGCAGCCCGACAGCGTCTCAAGAGACCCAGTACTTC
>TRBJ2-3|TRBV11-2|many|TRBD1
CASAQGSTDTQYF
TGTGCCAGCGCACAGGGGAGTACAGATACGCAGTATTTT
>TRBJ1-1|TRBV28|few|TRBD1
CASTQGQGPNTEAFF
TGTGCCAGCACTCAGGGACAGGGTCCGAACACTGAAGCTTTCTTT
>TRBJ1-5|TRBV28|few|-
CASSLFWSGRANYSNQPQHF
TGTGCCAGCAGTTTATTTTGGTCGGGCAGGGCCAATTATAGCAATCAGCCCCAGCATTTT
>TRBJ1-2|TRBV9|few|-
CASSPRTGGNYGYTF
TGTGCCAGCAGCCCGAGGACCGGGGGTAACTATGGCTACACCTTC
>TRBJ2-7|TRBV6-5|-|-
CASSYDRSYEQYF
TGTGCCAGCAGTTACGACAGGTCCTACGAGCAGTACTTC
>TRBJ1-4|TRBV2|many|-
CASKRGRTPTNEKLFF
TGTGCCAGCAAGCGGGGGCGAACCCCAACTAATGAAAAACTGTTTTTT
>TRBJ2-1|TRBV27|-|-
CASLGLGEQFF
TGTGCCAGCCTCGGACTGGGGGAGCAGTTCTTC
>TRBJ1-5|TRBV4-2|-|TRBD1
CASSLSAGGSQPQHF
TGTGCCAGCAGCCTATCCGCAGGGGGCTCTCAGCCCCAGCATTTT
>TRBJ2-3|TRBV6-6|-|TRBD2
CASSMASGRDTQYF
TGTGCCAGCAGTATGGCTAGCGGGAGAGATACGCAGTATTTT
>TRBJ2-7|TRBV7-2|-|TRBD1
CASSRQGTTIGYEQYF
TGTGCCAGCAGCCGACAGGGGACCACGATAGGGTACGAGCAGTACTTC
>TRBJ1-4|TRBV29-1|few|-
CSASGVNEKLFF
TGCAGCGCTTCAGGGGTAAATGAAAAACTGTTTTTT
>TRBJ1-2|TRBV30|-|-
CAWTPPVGRYGYTF
TGTGCCTGGACCCCCCCGGTGGGGAGGTATGGCTACACCTTC
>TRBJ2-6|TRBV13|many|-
CASSLVAASGANVLTF
TGTGCCAGCAGCTTAGTGGCGGCCTCTGGGGCCAACGTCCTGACTTTC
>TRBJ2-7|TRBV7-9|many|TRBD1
CASSPPAGTGAYEQYF
TGTGCCAGCAGCCCCCCCGCCGGGACAGGGGCCTACGAGCAGTACTTC
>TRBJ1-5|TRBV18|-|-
CASSTAGPSVNQPQHF
TGTGCCAGCTCAACAGCAGGGCCGTCCGTCAATCAGCCCCAGCATTTT